This T cell receptor beta chain was obtained from a study of T cells in Graves' hyperthyroidism and ophthalmopathy. Points from the study as a whole: Most thyroid clonotypes expanded above 0.001 appeared in blood too.

The sample holds many counts of this clonotype. What it recognizes is unknown. This sample holds PBMCs from less than 13 ml fresh peripheral blood. The CDR3 length is 14 residues. V was clipped by 2 bases and J by 8 bases; unmatched bases: 8. Germline V gene lookup returns CDR1 SEHNR and CDR2 FQNEAQ (reference sequence). Amplified regions were TCR beta CDR3 sequences from RNA transcripts. First-round RT-PCR targeting the TCR CDR3 was performed with the HTBI primer set. TCRdb fed the multiplex PCR reads into MiXCR, producing one record per CDR3 protein. The sample gives around 530,000 distinct CDR3 sequences, under 20% of which show up once; approximately 15% is in the top ten.

The TCR sequence derives from a young woman with Graves' ophthalmopathy. The sequencing input was blood. The rearrangement uses TRBV7-9 and TRBJ1-2; TRBD1 aligns across 7 bases. The CDR3 DNA sequence: TGTGCCAGCAGCTTATCAGGGGGTCGTGGCGGCTACACCTTC. Translated: CASSLSGGRGGYTF.